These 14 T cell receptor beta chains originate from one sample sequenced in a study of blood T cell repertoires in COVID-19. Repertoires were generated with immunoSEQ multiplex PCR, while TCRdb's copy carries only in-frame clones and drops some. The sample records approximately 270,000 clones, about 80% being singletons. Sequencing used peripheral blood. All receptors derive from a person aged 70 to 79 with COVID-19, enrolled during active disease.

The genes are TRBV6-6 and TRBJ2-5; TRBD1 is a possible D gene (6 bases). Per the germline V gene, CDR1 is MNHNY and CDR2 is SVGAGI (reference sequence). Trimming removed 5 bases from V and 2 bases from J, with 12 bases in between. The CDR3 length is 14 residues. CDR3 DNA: TGTGCCAGCAGTCGGCGACAGGTACAAGAGACCCAGTACTTC. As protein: CASSRRQVQETQYF.

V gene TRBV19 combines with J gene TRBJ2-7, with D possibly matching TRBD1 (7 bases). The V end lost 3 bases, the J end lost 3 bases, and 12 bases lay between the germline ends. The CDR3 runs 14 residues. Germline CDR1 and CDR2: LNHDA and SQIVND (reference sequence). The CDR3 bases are TGTGCCAGTAGTATCAGGGGGGCCGACTACGAGCAGTACTTC. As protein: CASSIRGADYEQYF.

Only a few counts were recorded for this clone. CDR3 loop: CASRGTGLNYGYTF. The DNA of the CDR3 is TGTGCCAGCAGAGGGACAGGGTTAAACTATGGCTACACCTTC. The chain has TRBV27 and TRBJ1-2; 9 nucleotides agree with TRBD1. The trim removed 6 bases at V and 2 bases at J, leaving 4 bases unmatched. The CDR3 has 14 amino acids. Germline-derived CDR1 and CDR2 are MNHEY and SMNVEV (reference sequence).

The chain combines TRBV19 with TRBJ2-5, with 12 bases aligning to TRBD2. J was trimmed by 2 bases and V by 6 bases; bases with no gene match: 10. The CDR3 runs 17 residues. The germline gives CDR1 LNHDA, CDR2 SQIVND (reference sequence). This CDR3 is CASSEWTSGVLQETQYF. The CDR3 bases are TGTGCCAGTAGCGAATGGACTAGCGGGGTATTACAAGAGACCCAGTACTTC.

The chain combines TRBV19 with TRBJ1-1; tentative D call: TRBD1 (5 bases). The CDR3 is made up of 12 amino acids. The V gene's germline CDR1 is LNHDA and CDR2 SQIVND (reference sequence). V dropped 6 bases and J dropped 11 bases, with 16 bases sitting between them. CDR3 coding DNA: TGTGCCAGTAGCATGGGAGGGGTGAGTGCTTTCTTT. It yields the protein CASSMGGVSAFF.

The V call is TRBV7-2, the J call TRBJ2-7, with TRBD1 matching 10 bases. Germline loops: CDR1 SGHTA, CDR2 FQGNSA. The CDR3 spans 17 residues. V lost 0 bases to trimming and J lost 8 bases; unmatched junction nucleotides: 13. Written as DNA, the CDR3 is TGTGCCAGCAGCTTAGCTAACCGCAGGGACAGGGGAGCCAAGCAGTACTTC. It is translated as CASSLANRRDRGAKQYF.

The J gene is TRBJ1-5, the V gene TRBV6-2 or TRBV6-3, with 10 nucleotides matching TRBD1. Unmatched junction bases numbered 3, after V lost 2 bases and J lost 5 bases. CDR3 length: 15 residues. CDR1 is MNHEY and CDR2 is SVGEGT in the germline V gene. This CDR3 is CASSYPDRGDQPQHF. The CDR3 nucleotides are TGTGCCAGCAGTTACCCGGACAGGGGGGATCAGCCCCAGCATTTT.

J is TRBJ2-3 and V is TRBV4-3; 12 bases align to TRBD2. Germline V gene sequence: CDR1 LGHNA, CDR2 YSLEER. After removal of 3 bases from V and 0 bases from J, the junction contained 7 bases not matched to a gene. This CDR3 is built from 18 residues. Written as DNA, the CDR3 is TGCGCCAGCAGCCAGGAACTAGCGGGGGGTCAGAGCACAGATACGCAGTATTTT. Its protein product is CASSQELAGGQSTDTQYF.

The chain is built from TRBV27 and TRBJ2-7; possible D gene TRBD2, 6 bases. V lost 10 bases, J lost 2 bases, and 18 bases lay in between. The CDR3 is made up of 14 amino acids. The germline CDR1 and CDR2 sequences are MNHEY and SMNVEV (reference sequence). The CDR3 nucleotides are TGTGCCACAACTTCCCCGGGGGAAACCTACGAGCAGTACTTC. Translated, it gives CATTSPGETYEQYF.

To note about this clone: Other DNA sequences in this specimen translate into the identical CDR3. Here the CDR3 reads CASSPGGETQYF. The CDR3 nucleotides read TGTGCCAGCAGTCCAGGGGGGGAGACCCAGTACTTC. The genes are TRBV12-3 or TRBV12-4 and TRBJ2-5, with TRBD1 as a possible D gene (7 bases). V lost 5 bases and J lost 5, with 9 bases in between. The CDR3 spans 12 residues.

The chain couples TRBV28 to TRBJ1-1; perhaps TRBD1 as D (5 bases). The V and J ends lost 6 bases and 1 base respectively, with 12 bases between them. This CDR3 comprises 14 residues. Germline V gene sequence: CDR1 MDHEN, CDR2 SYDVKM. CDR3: CASRWRGENTEAFF. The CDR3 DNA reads TGTGCCAGCAGATGGCGGGGGGAGAACACTGAAGCTTTCTTT.

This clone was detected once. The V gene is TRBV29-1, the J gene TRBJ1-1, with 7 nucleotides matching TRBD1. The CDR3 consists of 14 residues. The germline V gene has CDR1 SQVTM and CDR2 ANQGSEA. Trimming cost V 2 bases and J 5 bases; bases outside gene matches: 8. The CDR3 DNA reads TGCAGCGTTGAAAGTGGCCAGGGGGTTACTGAAGCTTTCTTT. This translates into CSVESGQGVTEAFF.

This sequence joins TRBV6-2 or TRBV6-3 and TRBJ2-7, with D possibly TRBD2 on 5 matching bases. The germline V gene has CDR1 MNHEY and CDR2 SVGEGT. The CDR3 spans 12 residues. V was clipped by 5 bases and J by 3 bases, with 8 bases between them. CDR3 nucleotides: TGTGCCAGCAGTCGCCGGGACTACGAGCAGTACTTC. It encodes CASSRRDYEQYF.

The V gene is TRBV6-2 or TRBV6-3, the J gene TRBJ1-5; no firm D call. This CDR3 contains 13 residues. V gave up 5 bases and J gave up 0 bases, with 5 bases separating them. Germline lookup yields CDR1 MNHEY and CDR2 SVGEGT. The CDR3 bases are TGTGCCAGCAGTGAGAGTAGCAATCAGCCCCAGCATTTT. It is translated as CASSESSNQPQHF.